This passage covers 31 T cell receptor beta chains from one sample sequenced in a study of T-cell memory formation after mild COVID-19. Via MiXCR, TCRdb re-called the 5' RACE reads, giving one row per CDR3 protein. The table lists 150,000 to 200,000 distinct CDR3 sequences, about 9.9% of them singletons. The sequenced sample consisted of PBMCs or a T cell subset sorted from them (not recorded which). These receptors all stem from a man aged 18 to 30 who had mild COVID-19 (a few samples of this study predate the infection). Cell type and time point are not known.

This clonotype was seen a few times. The chain employs TRBV7-3 and TRBJ2-1; 11 nucleotides align to TRBD1. CDR3 length: 15 amino acids. CDR1 is SGHTA and CDR2 is FQGTGA in the germline V gene. The V gene end was trimmed by 3 bases and the J gene end by 6 bases; junction bases not matched to a gene: 4. The CDR3 DNA reads TGTGCCAGCAGCTTTCCGGGACAGGGGGTCAATGAGCAGTTCTTC. Amino acid sequence: CASSFPGQGVNEQFF.

This clonotype has ten or more counts. This chain uses TRBV5-1 with TRBJ2-7, with TRBD1 as a possible D gene (6 bases). The germline V and J ends were trimmed by 7 bases and 1 base, with 18 bases remaining between them. Germline V lookup: CDR1 SGHRS, CDR2 YFSETQ. This CDR3 contains 15 residues. The CDR3 nucleotides are TGCGCCAGCTCTCCGGGACACGAACTTTCCTACGAGCAGTACTTC. Translation: CASSPGHELSYEQYF.

The rearrangement uses TRBV6-2 or TRBV6-3 and TRBJ2-1, with D perhaps assigned TRBD1 or TRBD2 (5 bases each). CDR3 length equals 11 residues. V gave up 5 bases and J gave up 12 bases, with 11 bases separating them. Germline V gene data show CDR1 as MNHEY and CDR2 as SVGEGT. CDR3 in DNA: TGTGCCAGCAGTCCCGGGACGACGCAGTTCTTC. It yields the protein CASSPGTTQFF.

The chain uses TRBV5-1 and TRBJ2-3; 10 nucleotides match TRBD2. The germline V gene encodes CDR1 SGHRS and CDR2 YFSETQ. J was trimmed by 2 bases and V by 1 base; bases with no gene match: 4. The CDR3 contains 16 residues. The CDR3 is CASSLSGLADTDTQYF. Here the CDR3 DNA reads TGCGCCAGCAGCTTGAGCGGACTAGCGGACACAGATACGCAGTATTTT.

This clonotype was counted at least ten times. The chain joins TRBV5-5 to TRBJ1-3; 9 nucleotides agree with TRBD1. Germline CDR1 SGHKS, CDR2 YYEKEE (reference sequence). With V trimmed by 4 bases and J by 3 bases, 5 bases remained unmatched. The CDR3 spans 15 residues. DNA for the CDR3: TGTGCCAGCAGCCGCGGACAGGGGCTTGGAAACACCATATATTTT. As protein: CASSRGQGLGNTIYF.

The rearrangement links TRBV12-3 or TRBV12-4 to TRBJ1-5, with a weak D call TRBD1 (5 bases). The ends were cut back, 3 bases at V and 13 bases at J, with 19 bases in the middle. This CDR3 region has 14 residues. CDR3 sequence: CASSFVLTGGTQHF. CDR3 coding DNA: TGTGCCAGCAGTTTTGTGCTGACCGGGGGGACTCAGCATTTT.

The rearrangement uses TRBV2 and TRBJ1-1; 7 nucleotides align to TRBD1. The CDR3 runs 14 residues. The ends lost 6 bases at V and 3 bases at J; junction bases unmatched: 7. Germline lookup yields CDR1 SNHLY and CDR2 FYNNEI. The CDR3, as DNA: TGTGCCAGCAGACCGGACAGGTGGGACACTGAAGCTTTCTTT. Its translation: CASRPDRWDTEAFF.

The genes are TRBV25-1 and TRBJ2-7, with D possibly being TRBD1 (6 bases). CDR1 and CDR2 from the germline V gene are MGHDK and SYGVNS. This CDR3 has 12 amino acids. The V gene lost 5 bases and the J gene lost 9 bases, with 14 bases spanning the gap. The CDR3 sequence is CASSSQGRGQYF. The CDR3 region has the DNA TGTGCCAGCAGTTCACAGGGACGGGGGCAGTACTTC.

This clonotype was seen many times. J is TRBJ2-3 and V is TRBV7-8; D might be TRBD2 (6 bases). The germline gives CDR1 SGHVS, CDR2 FQNEAQ. V was trimmed by 4 bases and J by 5 bases, leaving 16 bases between them. The CDR3 sequence is 15 residues long. The CDR3 bases are TGTGCCAGCAGCTCGCAGGCGCTGGGGGGAGATACGCAGTATTTT. Translating gives CASSSQALGGDTQYF.

The genes are TRBV6-5 and TRBJ1-5; 9 bases map to TRBD1. CDR1 is MNHEY and CDR2 is SVGAGI in the germline V gene. With V trimmed by 2 bases and J by 15 bases, 8 bases remained unmatched. This CDR3 has 13 residues. The CDR3 sequence is CASSYDTTGGLHF. CDR3 nucleotide sequence: TGTGCCAGCAGTTACGATACGACAGGGGGATTGCATTTT.

The chain combines TRBV4-1 with TRBJ2-7, with no clear D. V lost 0 bases and J lost 7, with 16 bases in between. CDR1 is MGHRA, CDR2 YSYEKL, per germline. The CDR3 sequence is 15 residues long. The CDR3 loop is CASSQEPRRTGEQYF. CDR3 in DNA: TGCGCCAGCAGCCAAGAACCCCGCCGGACCGGAGAGCAGTACTTC.

This clonotype was found a few times. This rearrangement joins TRBV7-9 to TRBJ1-5; TRBD1 might be the D (5 bases). The CDR3 has 15 amino acids. Deletions cut 4 bases from V and 4 bases from J, with 14 bases between. Germline values: CDR1 SEHNR, CDR2 FQNEAQ (reference sequence). This CDR3 reads CASSSQGMGNQPQHF. In nucleotides, the CDR3 is TGTGCCAGCAGCTCCCAGGGCATGGGGAATCAGCCCCAGCATTTT.

This clonotype was recorded many times. J is TRBJ2-5 and V is TRBV7-2, with TRBD2 identical over 8 bases. CDR1 and CDR2 from the germline V gene are SGHTA and FQGNSA. The V gene end was trimmed by 6 bases and the J gene end by 1 base; junction bases not matched to a gene: 4. The CDR3 loop spans 14 amino acids. CDR3 nucleotides: TGTGCCAGCAGTCCAACTAGCGGCCAAGAGACCCAGTACTTC. Translating gives CASSPTSGQETQYF.

This clonotype was seen a few times. This chain uses TRBV6-5 with TRBJ1-2; 7 bases align to TRBD1. V was clipped by 2 bases and J by 2 bases; unmatched bases: 2. There are 14 residues in the CDR3. Germline CDR1 is MNHEY and CDR2 is SVGAGI. The CDR3 protein is CASSYDRANYGYTF. The CDR3 DNA reads as TGTGCCAGCAGTTACGACAGGGCAAACTATGGCTACACCTTC.

The rearrangement links TRBV20-1 to TRBJ2-3, with 7 bases identical to TRBD1. CDR3 length: 14 residues. After removal of 6 bases from V and 0 bases from J, the junction contained 6 bases not matched to a gene. Looked up from germline, CDR1 is DFQATT and CDR2 is SNEGSKA (reference sequence). Here the CDR3 reads CSAPDRDSTDTQYF. The CDR3 DNA reads TGCAGTGCCCCAGACAGGGATAGCACAGATACGCAGTATTTT.

This clonotype was observed at least ten times. The chain employs TRBV6-5 and TRBJ2-5; D remains unclear. Trimming shortened V by 7 bases and J by 4 bases, and 10 bases separated the two germline ends. The CDR3 length is 12 residues. CDR1 is MNHEY, CDR2 SVGAGI, per germline. The CDR3 spells CASTSQGETQYF. The DNA of the CDR3 is TGTGCCAGCACCTCCCAAGGAGAGACCCAGTACTTC.

This clonotype was detected only a few times. The V call is TRBV7-2, the J call TRBJ2-5; the match to TRBD2 covers 11 bases. V lost 3 bases, J lost 4 bases, and 4 bases stayed unmatched. CDR1 is SGHTA, CDR2 FQGNSA, per germline. The CDR3 spans 15 residues. The CDR3 loop reads CASSFSGGGGETQYF. The CDR3 DNA is TGTGCCAGCAGCTTTAGCGGGGGGGGAGGAGAGACCCAGTACTTC.

This clonotype was seen a few times. This chain links TRBV6-5 with TRBJ2-5, with a weak D call TRBD1 (5 bases). CDR1 and CDR2 (germline): MNHEY, SVGAGI. V was pared by 6 bases and J by 4 bases, with 15 bases between. This CDR3 spans 14 amino acids. CDR3 sequence (DNA): TGTGCCAGCAGCCCAGGGTATCAGAGAGAGACCCAGTACTTC. Translating gives CASSPGYQRETQYF.

V gene TRBV12-3 or TRBV12-4 combines with J gene TRBJ1-5; D not resolved. Trimming took off 2 bases at V and 5 bases at J, with 4 bases between the two ends. This CDR3 comprises 12 residues. The CDR3 DNA follows: TGTGCCAGCAGTTTACAGCATCAGCCCCAGCATTTT. This codes for CASSLQHQPQHF.

The V gene is TRBV19, the J gene TRBJ2-4; TRBD1 or TRBD2 may be the D gene (5 bases each). Trimming stripped 3 bases from V and 2 bases from J, with 14 bases between. The CDR3 loop spans 16 amino acids. Per germline, CDR1 LNHDA and CDR2 SQIVND (reference sequence). In DNA, the CDR3 is TGTGCCAGTAGTATTTCGGGGACGGGAACCAAAAACATTCAGTACTTC. This translates into CASSISGTGTKNIQYF.

This clonotype has more than one count but fewer than ten. The chain couples TRBV18 to TRBJ2-7; 10 positions match TRBD1. This CDR3 has 13 amino acids. The germline CDR1 and CDR2 sequences are KGHSH and LQKENI. V lost 4 bases, J lost 5 bases, and 2 bases stayed unmatched. The CDR3 here is CASSLGTGDEQYF. CDR3 nucleotides: TGTGCCAGCTCACTCGGGACAGGGGACGAGCAGTACTTC.

This clonotype has ten or more counts. This rearrangement joins TRBV7-8 to TRBJ2-5, with D perhaps assigned TRBD1 or TRBD2 (5 bases each). The CDR3 extends over 14 amino acids. Germline values: CDR1 SGHVS, CDR2 FQNEAQ. With 7 bases removed from V and 4 bases from J, the gap between germline ends came to 16 bases. The CDR3 here is CASKLRGQGETQYF. The CDR3 DNA follows: TGTGCCAGCAAGCTCCGCGGGCAGGGAGAGACCCAGTACTTC.

The chain recombines TRBV5-1 with TRBJ2-3; D remains ambiguous. CDR1 is SGHRS, CDR2 YFSETQ, per germline. This CDR3 is built from 14 residues. Trimming cost V 4 bases and J 5 bases, with 14 bases left between them. CDR3 nucleotide sequence: TGCGCCAGCAGCCTGGCAGCCCACCAAGATACGCAGTATTTT. The encoded protein is CASSLAAHQDTQYF. The variable domain in full, with the rest retrieved from reference TRBV5-1 and TRBJ2-3, is KAGVTQTPRYLIKTRGQQVTLSCSPISGHRSVSWYQQTPGQGLQFLFEYFSETQRNKGNFPGRFSGRQFSNSRSEMNVSTLELGDSALYLCASSLAAHQDTQYFGPGTRLTVL.

V and J are TRBV7-9 and TRBJ2-5, with D possibly TRBD2 on 6 matching bases. Trimming stripped 5 bases from V and 2 bases from J, with 12 bases between. Germline lookup yields CDR1 SEHNR and CDR2 FQNEAQ (reference sequence). This CDR3 contains 14 residues. The CDR3 loop is CASSPRDLQETQYF. The DNA of the CDR3 is TGTGCCAGCAGCCCGAGGGACTTACAAGAGACCCAGTACTTC.

This clonotype was seen more than once but under ten times. The rearrangement joins TRBV9 to TRBJ2-1, with D hard to call. The V gene lost 4 bases and the J gene lost 5 bases, with 19 bases spanning the gap. This CDR3 has 16 residues. Germline V gene lookup returns CDR1 SGDLS and CDR2 YYNGEE. CDR3 sequence (DNA): TGTGCCAGCAGCATAGCTCCTTGGACCGATGACAATGAGCAGTTCTTC. This encodes CASSIAPWTDDNEQFF.

This clonotype was seen a handful of times. The V gene is TRBV5-1, the J gene TRBJ2-1, with 9 bases aligning to TRBD2. From germline, CDR1 is SGHRS and CDR2 YFSETQ. J lost 2 bases, V lost 4 bases, and 4 bases had no gene match. This CDR3 spans 15 amino acids. The CDR3 protein is CASSLTSGPYNEQFF. DNA of the CDR3: TGCGCCAGCAGCCTCACTAGCGGGCCCTACAATGAGCAGTTCTTC.

This clonotype has a handful of counts. The gene calls are TRBV10-3 and TRBJ1-4; no clear D. V gave up 8 bases and J gave up 5 bases, with 12 bases separating them. Germline CDR1 reads ENHRY; CDR2 reads SYGVKD. This CDR3 is built from 13 residues. In nucleotides, the CDR3 is TGTGCCATCTCATCACAGCTCAATGAAAAACTGTTTTTT. Protein sequence: CAISSQLNEKLFF.

This clonotype was detected only a few times. The chain combines TRBV4-1 with TRBJ1-4, with D unclear. Germline V CDR1 and CDR2: MGHRA, YSYEKL. V shed 0 bases and J shed 0 bases, with 11 bases lying between them. The CDR3 covers 17 residues. CDR3 sequence: CASSQDGRSATNEKLFF. CDR3 nucleotide sequence: TGCGCCAGCAGCCAAGATGGTAGGAGTGCAACTAATGAAAAACTGTTTTTT.

The DNA for the CDR3 is TGTGCCAGCAGTTACTCTCGTAAGGGGGCTGGGGAGCAGTTCTTC. Translating gives CASSYSRKGAGEQFF. The V call is TRBV6-2 or TRBV6-3, the J call TRBJ2-1, with 7 positions matching TRBD1. The ends lost 0 bases at V and 10 bases at J; junction bases unmatched: 9. CDR1 MNHEY and CDR2 SVGEGT come from the germline V gene. The CDR3 has 15 residues.

Ten or more counts support this clonotype. The chain couples TRBV6-5 to TRBJ1-2; 10 bases map to TRBD1. This CDR3 contains 15 residues. Germline V gene data show CDR1 as MNHEY and CDR2 as SVGAGI. V shed 6 bases, J shed 11 bases, and the junction held 15 bases outside the gene matches. In nucleotides, the CDR3 is TGTGCCAGCAGCACCACCGGGACAGGGGAAGGACCTTACACCTTC. Translating gives CASSTTGTGEGPYTF.

The J gene is TRBJ2-7, the V gene TRBV4-3, with 7 positions matching TRBD1. This CDR3 is built from 15 residues. The germline V gene has CDR1 LGHNA and CDR2 YSLEER. With 1 base clipped from V and 2 bases from J, the junction kept 5 bases outside the gene matches. The CDR3 DNA reads as TGCGCCAGCAGCCAAGGGACAGGTATCACCTACGAGCAGTACTTC. Translating it yields CASSQGTGITYEQYF.